The clone carrying this T cell receptor (beta chain) was found a few times. These data belong to a study of blood T cell repertoires in COVID-19. Overall study: Acute-phase and convalescent COVID-19 samples originated in the United States, Italy and Spain. Nucleic acid was either cDNA or gDNA, and it came from T cells, B-cell-depleted T cells, or PBMCs.

Per the study methods: How many nucleated cells were present was estimated from reference gene primer amplification. Data came from immunoSEQ multiplex PCR; TCRdb stores just in-frame clones and leaves some out. That table furnishes V, J and clone size, whereas the DNA furnished D and trimming. The top ten hold 2.5% to 3.5% of the sample, which has approximately 220,000 clones, 80% to 90% seen once. The V end was cut by 2 bases, the J end by 2 bases, with 4 bases between. This CDR3 contains 12 residues. Germline V gene lookup returns CDR1 ENHRY and CDR2 SYGVKD. The V and J genes are TRBV10-3 and TRBJ2-7, with unresolved D. Sequencing was performed on peripheral blood. The clonotype originates from a man aged 45-60 years who had recovered from COVID-19. Here the CDR3 reads CAISEPAYEQYF. CDR3 nucleotides: TGTGCCATCAGTGAGCCCGCCTACGAGCAGTACTTC.